This T cell receptor beta chain is from a study of technical replicates of blood from several donors. CDR1 LNHDA and CDR2 SQIVND come from the germline V gene (reference sequence). J was trimmed by 4 bases and V by 10 bases; bases with no gene match: 10. This CDR3 is 14 amino acids long. Sequencing was performed with immunoSEQ multiplex PCR; in TCRdb, only in-frame clones are kept and a portion is missing. In the table there are around 92,000 clones, around 95% of which are singletons. Sequencing was performed on T cells isolated from PBMCs. The source of this sequence is a human donor in good health. The J gene is TRBJ2-3, the V gene TRBV19, with 8 nucleotides matching TRBD2. CDR3 sequence reads: CATVRGGSSDTQYF. DNA for the CDR3: TGTGCCACCGTTCGGGGGGGTTCTTCAGATACGCAGTATTTT.